The 13 T cell receptor beta chains listed next were all sequenced from one sample in a study of T cells in Graves' hyperthyroidism and ophthalmopathy. Researchers amplified the TCR beta CDR3 regions from RNA transcripts. HTBI primers were used for first-round RT-PCR of the TCR CDR3. One entry per CDR3 protein results from TCRdb running MiXCR on the multiplex PCR reads. Here the sample spans about 720,000 distinct CDR3 sequences, roughly 15% being singletons. Sequenced sample: blood. The receptors originated from a man aged 18 to 29 with Graves' hyperthyroidism.

Worth noting for this clonotype: An end of the junction does not agree with germline; a read error may underlie this. The chain has TRBV2 and TRBJ1-3; D is undetermined. Per the germline V gene, CDR1 is SNHLY and CDR2 is FYNNEI. This CDR3 contains 12 residues. The chain's CDR3 is CTSSVGGNTIYF. The CDR3, as DNA: TGTACCAGCAGTGTAGGGGGAAACACCATATATTTT.

J is TRBJ2-7 and V is TRBV5-1; TRBD1 agrees at 8 bases. The CDR3 is 13 amino acids. J lost 7 bases, V lost 3 bases, and 6 bases had no gene match. Per germline, CDR1 SGHRS and CDR2 YFSETQ. DNA of the CDR3: TGCGCCAGCAGCTGGACAGGGCCCGGGGAGCAGTACTTC. Translated: CASSWTGPGEQYF.

The chain recombines TRBV29-1 with TRBJ2-3; the D gene is possibly TRBD2 (6 bases). The ends were cut back, 6 bases at V and 0 bases at J, with 16 bases in the middle. The CDR3 length is 15 residues. Looked up from germline, CDR1 is SQVTM and CDR2 is ANQGSEA. The CDR3 is CSVGAGPKSTDTQYF. In DNA form, the CDR3 reads TGCAGCGTGGGAGCGGGCCCCAAAAGCACAGATACGCAGTATTTT.

This clonotype occurred once. A single base separates this from a much larger clone, so it may be a read error. The chain has TRBV11-3 and TRBJ2-3; D uncertain. This CDR3 has 14 residues. Trimming removed 7 bases at V and 2 bases at J, with 13 bases between. CDR1 is SGHNT and CDR2 is YENEEA in the germline V gene. CDR3 protein: CASNQDPVTDTQYF. CDR3 DNA: TGTGCCAGCAACCAAGATCCGGTCACAGATACGCAGTATTTT. The full variable domain, with the rest looked up from reference TRBV11-3 and TRBJ2-3, is EAGVVQSPRYKIIEKKQPVAFWCNPISGHNTLYWYLQNLGQGPELLIRYENEEAVDDSQLPKDRFSAERLKGVDSTLKIQPAELGDSAVYLCASNQDPVTDTQYFGPGTRLTVL.

This chain uses TRBV7-3 with TRBJ2-1; 12 nucleotides line up with TRBD2. The germline V gene has CDR1 SGHTA and CDR2 FQGTGA. The CDR3 totals 15 residues. J was trimmed by 6 bases and V by 4 bases; bases with no gene match: 4. CDR3 region: CASSSGLAGPNEQFF. Written as DNA, the CDR3 is TGTGCCAGCAGCTCCGGACTAGCGGGGCCCAATGAGCAGTTCTTC.

The DNA for the CDR3 is TGCAGTGCTAGTGACAATAGACTAGCGTACTCCTCCTACGAGCAGTACTTC. Protein sequence: CSASDNRLAYSSYEQYF. The chain has TRBV20-1 and TRBJ2-7; 8 nucleotides align to TRBD2. Germline trimming cut 3 bases from V and 0 bases from J; bases unmatched to any gene: 13. The germline V gene has CDR1 DFQATT and CDR2 SNEGSKA (reference sequence). This CDR3 has 17 residues.

This clonotype was seen repeatedly, ten times or more. The gene calls are TRBV6-2 or TRBV6-3 and TRBJ2-7, with D uncertain. From germline, CDR1 is MNHEY and CDR2 SVGEGT. CDR3 length equals 15 residues. The V and J ends lost 6 bases and 0 bases respectively, with 15 bases between them. CDR3 loop: CASRAKFGLSYEQYF. The DNA of the CDR3 is TGTGCCAGCAGGGCCAAGTTTGGCCTCTCCTACGAGCAGTACTTC.

This clonotype occurred a few times. V usage is TRBV19 and J usage is TRBJ2-7; maybe TRBD1 (5 bases). The germline V gene encodes CDR1 LNHDA and CDR2 SQIVND (reference sequence). This CDR3 comprises 15 residues. V was shortened by 5 bases and J by 3 bases, with 17 bases between the two germline ends. The CDR3 spells CASSVTSRTGYEQYF. The CDR3 DNA is TGTGCCAGTAGTGTCACCTCCCGCACAGGCTACGAGCAGTACTTC.

This clonotype was seen many times. This chain joins TRBV12-3 or TRBV12-4 and TRBJ2-7; 8 nucleotides align to TRBD1. The CDR3 runs 15 residues. Trimming at V came to 6 bases and at J to 3 bases, leaving 10 bases not matched to a gene. CDR3 in DNA: TGTGCCAGCAGCCACCGGGACAGGAATCACTACGAGCAGTACTTC. Amino acids: CASSHRDRNHYEQYF.

The rearrangement links TRBV5-1 to TRBJ2-1; D gene ambiguous. The germline V and J ends were trimmed by 3 bases and 0 bases, with 16 bases remaining between them. CDR1 and CDR2 (germline): SGHRS, YFSETQ. This CDR3 has 17 residues. The CDR3 DNA follows: TGCGCCAGCAGCTACTTAGGGCCACTATACTCCTACAATGAGCAGTTCTTC. Translation: CASSYLGPLYSYNEQFF. The entire variable domain, with the rest obtained from reference TRBV5-1 and TRBJ2-1, is as follows: KAGVTQTPRYLIKTRGQQVTLSCSPISGHRSVSWYQQTPGQGLQFLFEYFSETQRNKGNFPGRFSGRQFSNSRSEMNVSTLELGDSALYLCASSYLGPLYSYNEQFFGPGTRLTVL.

This clonotype was found a few times. V gene TRBV5-4 combines with J gene TRBJ1-2, with a possible D match to TRBD1 (5 bases). The germline V gene encodes CDR1 SGHNT and CDR2 YYREEE (reference sequence). The V end was cut by 5 bases, the J end by 4 bases, with 12 bases between. The CDR3 runs to 13 residues. The CDR3 spells CASSYVDSYGYTF. The CDR3 DNA is TGTGCCAGCAGTTACGTTGACAGCTATGGCTACACCTTC.

The genes are TRBV4-2 and TRBJ2-1; perhaps TRBD2 as D (6 bases). The CDR3 is 15 amino acids. Trimming shortened V by 1 base and J by 4 bases, and 11 bases separated the two germline ends. Germline CDR1 LGHNA, CDR2 YNFKEQ. The CDR3 DNA reads as TGTGCCAGCAGCCAAGCCGGGAGTGGGTACAATGAGCAGTTCTTC. Amino acids: CASSQAGSGYNEQFF.

This clonotype was counted a few times. The V call is TRBV10-3, the J call TRBJ2-7; 8 bases map to TRBD2. The V gene end was trimmed by 7 bases and the J gene end by 6 bases; junction bases not matched to a gene: 11. The CDR3 covers 14 residues. Germline V gene lookup returns CDR1 ENHRY and CDR2 SYGVKD. CDR3 residues: CAITGTREASEQYF. The CDR3 DNA is TGTGCCATCACCGGGACTAGGGAAGCCTCCGAGCAGTACTTC.